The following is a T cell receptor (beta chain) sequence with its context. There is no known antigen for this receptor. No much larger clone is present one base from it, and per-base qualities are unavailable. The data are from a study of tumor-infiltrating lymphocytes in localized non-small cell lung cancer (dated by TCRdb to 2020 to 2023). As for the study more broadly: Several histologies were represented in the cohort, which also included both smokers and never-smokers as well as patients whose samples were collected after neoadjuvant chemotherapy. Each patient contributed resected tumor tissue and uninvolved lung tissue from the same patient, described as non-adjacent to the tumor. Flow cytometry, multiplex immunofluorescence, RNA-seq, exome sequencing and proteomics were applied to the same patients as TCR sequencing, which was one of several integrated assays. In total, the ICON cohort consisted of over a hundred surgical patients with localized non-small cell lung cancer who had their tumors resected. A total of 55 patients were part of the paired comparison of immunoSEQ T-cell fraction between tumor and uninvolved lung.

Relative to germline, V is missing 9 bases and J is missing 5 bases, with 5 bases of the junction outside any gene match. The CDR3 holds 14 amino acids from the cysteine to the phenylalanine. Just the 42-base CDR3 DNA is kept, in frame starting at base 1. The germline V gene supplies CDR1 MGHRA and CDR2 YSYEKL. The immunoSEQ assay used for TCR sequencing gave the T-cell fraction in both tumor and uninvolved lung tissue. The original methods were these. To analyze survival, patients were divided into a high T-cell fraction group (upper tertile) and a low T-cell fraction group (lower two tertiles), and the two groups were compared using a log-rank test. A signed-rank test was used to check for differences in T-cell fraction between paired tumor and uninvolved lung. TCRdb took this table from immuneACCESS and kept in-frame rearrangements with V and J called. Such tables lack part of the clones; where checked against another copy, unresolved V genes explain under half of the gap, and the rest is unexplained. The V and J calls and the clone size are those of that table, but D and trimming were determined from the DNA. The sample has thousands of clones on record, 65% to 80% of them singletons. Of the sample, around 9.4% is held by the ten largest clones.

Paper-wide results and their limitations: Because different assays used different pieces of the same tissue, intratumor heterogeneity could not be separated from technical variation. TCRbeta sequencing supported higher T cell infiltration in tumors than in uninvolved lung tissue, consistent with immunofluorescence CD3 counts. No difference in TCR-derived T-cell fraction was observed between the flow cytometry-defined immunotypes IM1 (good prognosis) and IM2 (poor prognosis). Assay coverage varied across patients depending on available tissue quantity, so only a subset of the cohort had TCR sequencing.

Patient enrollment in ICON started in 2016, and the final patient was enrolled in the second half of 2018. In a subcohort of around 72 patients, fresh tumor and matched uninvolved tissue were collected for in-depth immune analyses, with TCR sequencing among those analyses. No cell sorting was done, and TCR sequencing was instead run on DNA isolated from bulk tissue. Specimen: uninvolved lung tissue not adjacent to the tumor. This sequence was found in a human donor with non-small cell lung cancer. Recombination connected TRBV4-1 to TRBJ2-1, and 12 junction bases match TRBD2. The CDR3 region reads CASSSGRANNEQFF. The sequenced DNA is TGCGCCAGTTCTAGCGGGAGGGCTAACAATGAGCAGTTCTTC.